The 26 T cell receptor beta chains given below trace back to one sample, sequenced in a study of blood T cell repertoires in COVID-19. Produced via immunoSEQ multiplex PCR; TCRdb's table is partial and in-frame only. Counted here are under 450,000 clones, roughly 84% occurring once; the ten biggest clones make up around 3%. The sequenced sample consisted of PBMCs or T cells enriched from blood (not recorded which). Source of these receptors: a woman in her thirties who had recovered from COVID-19.

A few counts support this clone. The chain uses TRBV5-1 and TRBJ1-2; 10 bases match TRBD1. The CDR3 sequence is 15 residues long. Trimming removed 2 bases from V and 1 base from J; junction bases left unmatched: 2. Germline-derived CDR1 and CDR2 are SGHRS and YFSETQ. The CDR3 coding sequence is TGCGCCAGCAGCTTCGGGACAGGGGATAACTATGGCTACACCTTC. Amino acids: CASSFGTGDNYGYTF.

V usage is TRBV5-1 and J usage is TRBJ2-7, with 10 positions matching TRBD1. V was pared by 4 bases and J by 3 bases, with 7 bases of the junction left unmatched. The CDR3 loop spans 15 amino acids. Germline CDR1 and CDR2: SGHRS and YFSETQ. The CDR3: CASSVSGTGVYEQYF. The CDR3 DNA sequence: TGCGCCAGCAGCGTCTCCGGGACAGGGGTCTACGAGCAGTACTTC.

The J gene is TRBJ1-1, the V gene TRBV5-1; the D gene is possibly TRBD1 (5 bases). The V gene lost 4 bases and the J gene lost 1 base, with 26 bases spanning the gap. This CDR3 spans 19 amino acids. Germline V lookup: CDR1 SGHRS, CDR2 YFSETQ. The DNA of the CDR3 is TGCGCCAGCAGCCGCTGGGGGGTGGACCGGGACCCTCAGAACACTGAAGCTTTCTTT. Translation: CASSRWGVDRDPQNTEAFF.

The rearrangement links TRBV6-5 to TRBJ1-3; D is undetermined. CDR1 MNHEY and CDR2 SVGAGI come from the germline V gene. The CDR3 sequence is 13 residues long. V was cut by 6 bases and J by 0 bases, with 6 bases left in between. In DNA, the CDR3 is TGTGCCAGCAGGACTAGCTCTGGAAACACCATATATTTT. Residues: CASRTSSGNTIYF.

CDR3 in DNA: TGCGCCAGCAGCCACCCGAGAGAAAAACTGTTTTTT. Translating gives CASSHPREKLFF. The J gene is TRBJ1-4, the V gene TRBV4-1; D unclear. The CDR3 is 12 residues long. Germline CDR1 MGHRA, CDR2 YSYEKL. V lost 3 bases, J lost 8 bases, and 7 bases lay in between.

The chain couples TRBV3-1 (or the pseudogene TRBV3-2) to TRBJ1-6; D possibly corresponds to TRBD1 (5 bases). CDR1 LGHDT and CDR2 YNNKEL come from the germline V gene (reference sequence). Between the trimmed V and J ends, which lost 3 bases and 7 bases, there was a span of 10 bases. This CDR3 is built from 14 residues. The CDR3 sequence is CASSHRDFNSPLHF. The CDR3 coding sequence is TGTGCCAGCAGCCACCGGGACTTCAATTCACCCCTCCACTTT.

V and J are TRBV7-2 and TRBJ2-1; 9 bases are shared with TRBD1. From germline, CDR1 is SGHTA and CDR2 FQGNSA. The CDR3 totals 17 residues. V shed 2 bases and J 3 bases; nucleotides not matched to a gene: 8. CDR3 loop: CASSLHPGTGNYNEQFF. The CDR3 nucleotides are TGTGCCAGCAGCTTACATCCCGGGACAGGGAACTACAATGAGCAGTTCTTC. Combining the CDR3 with reference TRBV7-2 and TRBJ2-1 gives the whole variable domain GAGVSQSPSNKVTEKGKDVELRCDPISGHTALYWYRQSLGQGLEFLIYFQGNSAPDKSGLPSDRFSAERTGGSVSTLTIQRTQQEDSAVYLCASSLHPGTGNYNEQFFGPGTRLTVL.

This clone was picked up many times. This chain links TRBV27 with TRBJ1-2, with TRBD1 matching 7 bases. The CDR3 is 15 amino acids. The V gene end was trimmed by 4 bases and the J gene end by 1 base; junction bases not matched to a gene: 6. CDR1 MNHEY and CDR2 SMNVEV come from the germline V gene (reference sequence). CDR3 sequence: CASSSTTGYNYGYTF. For the CDR3, the DNA is TGTGCCAGCAGTTCCACGACAGGGTATAACTATGGCTACACCTTC.

The rearrangement uses TRBV5-4 and TRBJ2-3, with D possibly being TRBD1 (5 bases). Germline lookup yields CDR1 SGHNT and CDR2 YYREEE (reference sequence). V was trimmed by 3 bases and J by 2 bases, leaving 13 bases between them. The CDR3 has 15 amino acids. The CDR3 is CASSSETDYTDTQYF. CDR3 in DNA: TGTGCCAGCAGCTCCGAGACAGATTACACAGATACGCAGTATTTT.

The V gene is TRBV7-2, the J gene TRBJ1-1; D is unclear. The germline V and J ends were trimmed by 4 bases and 12 bases, with 18 bases remaining between them. Germline V CDR1 and CDR2: SGHTA, FQGNSA. CDR3 length equals 13 residues. Written as DNA, the CDR3 is TGTGCCAGCAGCTCAACCCGATACGGGGTTCCTTTCTTT. Residues: CASSSTRYGVPFF.

This chain joins TRBV19 and TRBJ1-5, with 7 bases fitting TRBD1. With 3 bases clipped from V and 0 bases from J, the junction kept 5 bases outside the gene matches. This CDR3 region has 16 residues. Germline lookup yields CDR1 LNHDA and CDR2 SQIVND (reference sequence). CDR3 nucleotide sequence: TGTGCCAGTAGTATGGGACAGTACCCTAGCAATCAGCCCCAGCATTTT. Residues: CASSMGQYPSNQPQHF.

The rearrangement joins TRBV3-1 (or the pseudogene TRBV3-2) to TRBJ1-2; TRBD1 is a possible D gene (6 bases). CDR3 length: 13 amino acids. Trimming stripped 4 bases from V and 4 bases from J, with 10 bases between. CDR1 and CDR2 (germline): LGHDT, YNNKEL (reference sequence). The CDR3 region is CASSRQDLYGYTF. In nucleotides, the CDR3 is TGTGCCAGCAGCCGACAGGACCTCTATGGCTACACCTTC.

The genes are TRBV6-5 and TRBJ2-7, with TRBD2 as a possible D gene (6 bases). Germline CDR1 and CDR2: MNHEY and SVGAGI. The germline V and J ends were trimmed by 2 bases and 0 bases, with 8 bases remaining between them. There are 14 residues in the CDR3. CDR3 nucleotide sequence: TGTGCCAGCAGTTACGCGGGATACTCCTACGAGCAGTACTTC. Its protein product is CASSYAGYSYEQYF.

The chain joins TRBV7-9 to TRBJ2-1, with TRBD1 as a possible D gene (5 bases). This CDR3 has 13 residues. Germline-derived CDR1 and CDR2 are SEHNR and FQNEAQ (reference sequence). Trimming removed 5 bases at V and 8 bases at J, with 13 bases between. The chain's CDR3 is CASSPKGPYEQFF. The CDR3 DNA reads TGTGCCAGCAGCCCCAAGGGGCCTTATGAGCAGTTCTTC.

V usage is TRBV13 and J usage is TRBJ1-5; 10 positions match TRBD1. This CDR3 is 15 amino acids long. CDR1 PRHDT and CDR2 FYEKMQ come from the germline V gene (reference sequence). After removal of 5 bases from V and 2 bases from J, the junction contained 3 bases not matched to a gene. CDR3 DNA sequence: TGTGCCAGCAGCATCGGGACAGGGGGCAATCAGCCCCAGCATTTT. This translates into CASSIGTGGNQPQHF.

The chain recombines TRBV3-1 (or the pseudogene TRBV3-2) with TRBJ2-7; TRBD1 might be the D (6 bases). The CDR3 runs to 14 residues. V was clipped by 4 bases and J by 0 bases, with 10 bases between them. From germline, CDR1 is LGHDT and CDR2 YNNKEL (reference sequence). The CDR3 loop is CASSLGQSSYEQYF. The CDR3, as DNA: TGTGCCAGCAGCCTCGGACAGAGCTCCTACGAGCAGTACTTC.

V is TRBV27 and J is TRBJ2-3; D possibly corresponds to TRBD1 (5 bases). The CDR3 extends over 14 amino acids. V was pared by 7 bases and J by 4 bases, with 15 bases between. Germline CDR1 MNHEY, CDR2 SMNVEV (reference sequence). In nucleotides, the CDR3 is TGTGCCAGCACCCCGTATTTCAGGGCAGATACGCAGTATTTT. It is translated as CASTPYFRADTQYF.

The chain is built from TRBV2 and TRBJ1-1, with 9 nucleotides matching TRBD1. The CDR3 is 13 residues long. Germline-derived CDR1 and CDR2 are SNHLY and FYNNEI. V shed 7 bases and J 5 bases; nucleotides not matched to a gene: 5. The DNA for the CDR3 is TGTGCCAGCAATGGACAGGGGTCGACTGAAGCTTTCTTT. It yields the protein CASNGQGSTEAFF.

The chain joins TRBV27 to TRBJ1-2; 7 positions agree with TRBD1. From germline, CDR1 is MNHEY and CDR2 SMNVEV (reference sequence). This CDR3 is built from 14 residues. With 6 bases clipped from V and 0 bases from J, the junction kept 4 bases outside the gene matches. In DNA, the CDR3 is TGTGCCAGCAGCCGGGACAGAACTAACTATGGCTACACCTTC. It is translated as CASSRDRTNYGYTF.

The V call is TRBV18, the J call TRBJ2-2; D uncertain. With 5 bases removed from V and 0 bases from J, the gap between germline ends came to 10 bases. The CDR3 is made up of 15 amino acids. The germline V gene encodes CDR1 KGHSH and CDR2 LQKENI. The CDR3 bases are TGTGCCAGCTCAAGCCGCACCGCGAACACCGGGGAGCTGTTTTTT. Translating it yields CASSSRTANTGELFF.

The chain uses TRBV13 and TRBJ2-7, with a tentative D call TRBD2 (6 bases). CDR1 is PRHDT and CDR2 is FYEKMQ in the germline V gene (reference sequence). This CDR3 has 13 residues. With 1 base removed from V and 6 bases from J, the gap between germline ends came to 10 bases. CDR3 sequence reads: CASSLEAGPEQYF. CDR3 bases: TGTGCCAGCAGCTTAGAGGCGGGGCCCGAGCAGTACTTC.

This sequence joins TRBV5-5 and TRBJ1-4; D possibly corresponds to TRBD1 (5 bases). The CDR3 runs to 12 residues. CDR1 is SGHKS, CDR2 YYEKEE, per germline (reference sequence). V was pared by 7 bases and J by 7 bases, with 11 bases between. Written as DNA, the CDR3 is TGTGCCAGCCGAAGACAGACTGAAAAACTGTTTTTT. It translates to CASRRQTEKLFF.

This clone has more than one count but fewer than ten. The gene calls are TRBV5-8 and TRBJ1-2; D uncertain. Trimming removed 0 bases at V and 0 bases at J, with 3 bases between. There are 13 residues in the CDR3. In germline, CDR1 is SGHTS, CDR2 YDEGEE. CDR3 nucleotides: TGTGCCAGCAGCTTGGTCACTAACTATGGCTACACCTTC. This codes for CASSLVTNYGYTF.

The chain joins TRBV6-5 to TRBJ1-2; TRBD1 aligns across 11 bases. Germline CDR1 is MNHEY and CDR2 is SVGAGI. V lost 6 bases, J lost 6 bases, and 9 bases stayed unmatched. CDR3 length: 15 amino acids. The CDR3 is CASRRRWDRGDGYTF. The CDR3 DNA is TGTGCCAGCAGACGCAGATGGGACAGGGGGGATGGCTACACCTTC.

The gene calls are TRBV23-1 and TRBJ1-1, with 10 bases that match TRBD1. TRBV23-1 is an open reading frame whose function is uncertain. Trimming took 6 bases from V and 7 from J; bases not matched to a gene: 11. This CDR3 contains 15 residues. CDR3 residues: CASSNRDRGTLEAFF. The CDR3 DNA reads TGCGCCAGCAGCAATCGGGACAGGGGCACTCTTGAAGCTTTCTTT.

The chain joins TRBV10-3 to TRBJ1-2; D perhaps matches TRBD1 (5 bases). Germline V gives CDR1 ENHRY, CDR2 SYGVKD. The CDR3 consists of 17 residues. V gave up 3 bases and J gave up 2 bases, with 19 bases separating them. This CDR3 reads CAISEISNRRENYGYTF. CDR3 DNA: TGTGCCATCAGTGAAATTAGTAACAGGCGAGAAAACTATGGCTACACCTTC.